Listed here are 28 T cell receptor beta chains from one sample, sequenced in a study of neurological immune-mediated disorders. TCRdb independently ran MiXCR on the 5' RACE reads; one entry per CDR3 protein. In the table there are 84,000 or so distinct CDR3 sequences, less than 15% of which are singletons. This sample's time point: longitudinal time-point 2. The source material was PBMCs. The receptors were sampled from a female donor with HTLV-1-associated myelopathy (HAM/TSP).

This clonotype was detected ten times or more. The CDR3 DNA follows: TGCGCCAGCAGCGTTGGACAGGGAATACCCTACGAGCAGTACTTC. Translating gives CASSVGQGIPYEQYF. The chain recombines TRBV5-1 with TRBJ2-7; 8 nucleotides agree with TRBD1. The length of the CDR3 is 15 residues. Germline loops: CDR1 SGHRS, CDR2 YFSETQ. The J segment lost 2 bases and the V segment lost 4 bases, leaving 8 bases of the junction unmatched.

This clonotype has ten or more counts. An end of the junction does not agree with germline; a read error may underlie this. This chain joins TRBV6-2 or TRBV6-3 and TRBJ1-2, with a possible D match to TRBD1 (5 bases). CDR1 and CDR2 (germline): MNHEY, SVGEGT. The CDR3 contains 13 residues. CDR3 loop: CASSPQDSNGHTF. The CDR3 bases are TGTGCCAGCAGCCCACAGGATTCCAATGGCCACACCTTC.

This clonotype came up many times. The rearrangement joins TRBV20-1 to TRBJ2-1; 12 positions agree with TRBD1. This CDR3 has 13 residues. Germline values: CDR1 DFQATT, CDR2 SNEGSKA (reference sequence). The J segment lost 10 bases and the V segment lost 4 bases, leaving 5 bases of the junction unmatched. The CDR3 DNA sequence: TGCAGTGCTACCGGGACAGGGGGCTGGGAGCAGTTCTTC. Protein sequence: CSATGTGGWEQFF.

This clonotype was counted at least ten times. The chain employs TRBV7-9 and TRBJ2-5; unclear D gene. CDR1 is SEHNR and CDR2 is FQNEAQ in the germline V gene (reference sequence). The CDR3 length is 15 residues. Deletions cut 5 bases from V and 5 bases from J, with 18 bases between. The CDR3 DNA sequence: TGTGCCAGCAGCCCAAAGATGAGTATGGGGGAGACCCAGTACTTC. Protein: CASSPKMSMGETQYF.

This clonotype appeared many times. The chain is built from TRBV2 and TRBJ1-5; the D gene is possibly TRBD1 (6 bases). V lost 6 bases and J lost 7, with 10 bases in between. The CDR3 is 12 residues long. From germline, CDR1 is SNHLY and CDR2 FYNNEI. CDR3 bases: TGTGCCAGCAGACAGGGACAACAGCCCCAGCATTTT. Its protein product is CASRQGQQPQHF.

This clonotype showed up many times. For the CDR3, the DNA is TGTGCCAGCAGCGTAGGGGCAACGAACACCGGGGAGCTGTTTTTT. It codes for CASSVGATNTGELFF. The V call is TRBV9, the J call TRBJ2-2, with D unresolved. The V end was cut by 0 bases, the J end by 0 bases, with 6 bases between. CDR1 is SGDLS and CDR2 is YYNGEE in the germline V gene. There are 15 residues in the CDR3.

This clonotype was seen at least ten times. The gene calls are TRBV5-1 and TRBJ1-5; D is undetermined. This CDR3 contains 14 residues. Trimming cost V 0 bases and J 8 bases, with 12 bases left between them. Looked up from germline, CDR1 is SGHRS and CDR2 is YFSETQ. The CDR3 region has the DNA TGCGCCAGCAGCTTGGGCGGCGGCCGAGAGCCCCAGCATTTT. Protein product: CASSLGGGREPQHF.

The CDR3 here is CASSVGGGDEQFF. CDR3 in DNA: TGTGCCAGCAGCGTAGGGGGAGGCGATGAGCAGTTCTTC. The V gene is TRBV9, the J gene TRBJ2-1; TRBD2 is a possible D gene (6 bases). Between the trimmed V and J ends, which lost 0 bases and 8 bases, there was a span of 9 bases. The CDR3 has 13 residues. CDR1 SGDLS and CDR2 YYNGEE come from the germline V gene. Variable domain in full (rest from reference TRBV9 and TRBJ2-1): DSGVTQTPKHLITATGQRVTLRCSPRSGDLSVYWYQQSLDQGLQFLIQYYNGEERAKGNILERFSAQQFPDLHSELNLSSLELGDSALYFCASSVGGGDEQFFGPGTRLTVL.

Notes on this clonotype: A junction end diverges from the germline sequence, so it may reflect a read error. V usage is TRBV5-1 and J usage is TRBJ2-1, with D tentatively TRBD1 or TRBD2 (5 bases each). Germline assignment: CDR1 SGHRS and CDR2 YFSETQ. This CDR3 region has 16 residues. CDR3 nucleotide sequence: TGTGTCAGCAGCCCCAATACCGGGACCGCTTACAATGAGCAGTTCTTC. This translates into CVSSPNTGTAYNEQFF.

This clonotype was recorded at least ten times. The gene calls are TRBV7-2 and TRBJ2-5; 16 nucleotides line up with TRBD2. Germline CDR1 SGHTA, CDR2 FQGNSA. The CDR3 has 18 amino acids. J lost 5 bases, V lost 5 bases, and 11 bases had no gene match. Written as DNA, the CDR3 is TGTGCCAGCAGCGTCACCGGGACTAGCGGGGGGGCCTGGGAGACCCAGTACTTC. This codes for CASSVTGTSGGAWETQYF.

The CDR3 nucleotides read TGCGCCAGCATGCCCAACCGATGGGAAGTGAGCGAGCAGTACTTC. It yields the protein CASMPNRWEVSEQYF. The chain is built from TRBV10-2 and TRBJ2-7, with D hard to call. This CDR3 spans 15 amino acids. The V gene lost 7 bases and the J gene lost 6 bases, with 22 bases spanning the gap. From germline, CDR1 is WSHSY and CDR2 SAAADI.

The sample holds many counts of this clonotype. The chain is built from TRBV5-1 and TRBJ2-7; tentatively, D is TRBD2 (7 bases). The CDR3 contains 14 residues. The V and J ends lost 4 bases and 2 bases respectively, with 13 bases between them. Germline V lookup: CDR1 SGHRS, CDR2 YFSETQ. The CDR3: CASSGGGQTYEQYF. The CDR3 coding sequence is TGCGCCAGCAGCGGGGGGGGGCAGACCTACGAGCAGTACTTC. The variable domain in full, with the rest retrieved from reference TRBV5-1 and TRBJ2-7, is KAGVTQTPRYLIKTRGQQVTLSCSPISGHRSVSWYQQTPGQGLQFLFEYFSETQRNKGNFPGRFSGRQFSNSRSEMNVSTLELGDSALYLCASSGGGQTYEQYFGPGTRLTVT.

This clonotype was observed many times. This CDR3 is CASSFSDRLKTQYF. The CDR3 DNA is TGCGCCAGCAGCTTTAGCGACCGTTTAAAGACCCAGTACTTC. The chain links TRBV5-1 to TRBJ2-5, with D tentatively TRBD2 (5 bases). Trimming took off 2 bases at V and 6 bases at J, with 14 bases between the two ends. The CDR3 is 14 residues long. The germline V gene has CDR1 SGHRS and CDR2 YFSETQ.

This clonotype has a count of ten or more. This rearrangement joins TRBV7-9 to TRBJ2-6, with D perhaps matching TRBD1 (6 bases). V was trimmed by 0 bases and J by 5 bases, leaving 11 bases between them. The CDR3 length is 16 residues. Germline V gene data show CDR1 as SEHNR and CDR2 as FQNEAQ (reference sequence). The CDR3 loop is CASSLASGAWANVLTF. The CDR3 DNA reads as TGTGCCAGCAGCTTAGCCTCAGGGGCTTGGGCCAACGTCCTGACTTTC.

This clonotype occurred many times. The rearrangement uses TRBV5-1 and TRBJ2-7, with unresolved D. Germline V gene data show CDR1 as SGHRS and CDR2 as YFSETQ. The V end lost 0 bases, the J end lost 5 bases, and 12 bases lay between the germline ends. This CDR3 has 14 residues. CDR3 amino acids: CASSLDDPTHEQYF. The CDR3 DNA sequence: TGCGCCAGCAGCTTGGACGACCCGACCCACGAGCAGTACTTC.

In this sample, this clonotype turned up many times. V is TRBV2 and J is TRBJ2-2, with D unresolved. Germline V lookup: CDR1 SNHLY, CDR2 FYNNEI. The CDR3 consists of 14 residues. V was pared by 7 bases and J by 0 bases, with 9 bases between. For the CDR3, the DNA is TGTGCCAGCACCCAACTCGCGAACACCGGGGAGCTGTTTTTT. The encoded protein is CASTQLANTGELFF.

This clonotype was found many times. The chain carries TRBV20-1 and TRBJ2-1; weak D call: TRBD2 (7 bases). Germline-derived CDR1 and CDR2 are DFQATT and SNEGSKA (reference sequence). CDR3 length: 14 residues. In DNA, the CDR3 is TGCACAGGAAAGGGGGGGAGCTCCTACAATGAGCAGTTCTTC. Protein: CTGKGGSSYNEQFF.

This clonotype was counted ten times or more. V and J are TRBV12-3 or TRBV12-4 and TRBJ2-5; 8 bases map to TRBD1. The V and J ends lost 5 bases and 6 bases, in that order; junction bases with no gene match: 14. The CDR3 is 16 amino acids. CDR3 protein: CASSPAAVGQGKTQYF. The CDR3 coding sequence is TGTGCCAGCAGTCCGGCGGCGGTTGGACAGGGAAAGACCCAGTACTTC.

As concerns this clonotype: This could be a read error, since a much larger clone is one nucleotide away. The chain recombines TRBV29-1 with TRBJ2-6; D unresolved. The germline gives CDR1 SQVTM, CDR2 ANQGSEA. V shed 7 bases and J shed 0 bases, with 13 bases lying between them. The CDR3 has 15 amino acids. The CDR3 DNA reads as TGCAGCGCCTCCTCTGGGAACTCTGGGGCCAACGTCCTGACTTTC. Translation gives CSASSGNSGANVLTF. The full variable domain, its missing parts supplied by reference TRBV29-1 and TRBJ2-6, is SAVISQKPSRDICQRGTSLTIQCQVDSQVTMMFWYRQQPGQSLTLIATANQGSEATYESGFVIDKFPISRPNLTFSTLTVSNMSPEDSSIYLCSASSGNSGANVLTFGAGSRLTVL.

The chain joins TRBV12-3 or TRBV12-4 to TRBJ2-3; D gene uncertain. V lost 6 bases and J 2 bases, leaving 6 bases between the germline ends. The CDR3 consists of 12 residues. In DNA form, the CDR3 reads TGTGCCAGCAGCCAAACCACAGATACGCAGTATTTT. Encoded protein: CASSQTTDTQYF.

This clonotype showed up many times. The CDR3 DNA reads TGCGCCAGCAGCTCGGCCGGGACAGGGGCCCTTCCCGACCTGACTTTC. It is translated as CASSSAGTGALPDLTF. The chain joins TRBV5-1 to TRBJ2-6; TRBD1 agrees at 10 bases. The junction had 15 bases not matched to a gene; V was cut back by 3 bases and J by 15 bases. CDR1 SGHRS and CDR2 YFSETQ come from the germline V gene. CDR3 size: 16 residues.

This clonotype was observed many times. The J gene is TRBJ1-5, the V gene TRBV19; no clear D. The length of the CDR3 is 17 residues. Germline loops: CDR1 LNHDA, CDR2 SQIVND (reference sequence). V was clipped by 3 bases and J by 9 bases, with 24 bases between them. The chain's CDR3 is CASSIYFAGSGDRPQHF. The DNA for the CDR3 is TGTGCCAGTAGTATTTATTTTGCCGGCTCTGGTGATCGGCCCCAGCATTTT. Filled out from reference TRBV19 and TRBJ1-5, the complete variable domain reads DGGITQSPKYLFRKEGQNVTLSCEQNLNHDAMYWYRQDPGQGLRLIYYSQIVNDFQKGDIAEGYSVSREKKESFPLTVTSAQKNPTAFYLCASSIYFAGSGDRPQHFGDGTRLSIL.

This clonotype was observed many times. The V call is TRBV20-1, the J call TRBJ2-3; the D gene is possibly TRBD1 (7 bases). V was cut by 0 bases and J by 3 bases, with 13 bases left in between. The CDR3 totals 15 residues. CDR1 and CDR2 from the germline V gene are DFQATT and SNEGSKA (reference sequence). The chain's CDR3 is CSARDTTGRTDTQYF. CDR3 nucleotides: TGCAGTGCTAGAGATACGACAGGGAGGACAGATACGCAGTATTTT.

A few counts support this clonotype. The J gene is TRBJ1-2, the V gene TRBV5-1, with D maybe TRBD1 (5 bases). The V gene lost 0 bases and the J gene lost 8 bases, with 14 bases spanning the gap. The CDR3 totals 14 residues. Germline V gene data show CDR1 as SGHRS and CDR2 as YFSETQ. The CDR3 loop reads CASSLVAAGSGYTF. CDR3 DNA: TGCGCCAGCAGCTTGGTAGCAGCAGGGTCGGGCTACACCTTC. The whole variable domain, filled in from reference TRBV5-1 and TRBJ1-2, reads KAGVTQTPRYLIKTRGQQVTLSCSPISGHRSVSWYQQTPGQGLQFLFEYFSETQRNKGNFPGRFSGRQFSNSRSEMNVSTLELGDSALYLCASSLVAAGSGYTFGSGTRLTVV.

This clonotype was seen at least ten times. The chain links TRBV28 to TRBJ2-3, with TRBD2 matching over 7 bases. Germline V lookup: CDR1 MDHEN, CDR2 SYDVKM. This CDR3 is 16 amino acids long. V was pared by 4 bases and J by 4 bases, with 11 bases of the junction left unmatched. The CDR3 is CASSSPGGITADTQYF. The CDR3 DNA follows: TGTGCCAGCAGTTCCCCCGGGGGGATCACCGCAGATACGCAGTATTTT.

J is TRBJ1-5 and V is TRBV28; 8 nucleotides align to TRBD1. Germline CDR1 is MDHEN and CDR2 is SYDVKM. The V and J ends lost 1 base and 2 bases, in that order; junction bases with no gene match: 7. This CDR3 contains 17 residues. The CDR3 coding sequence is TGTGCCAGCAGTTTATCGGGGACAGGCATTGGCAATCAGCCCCAGCATTTT. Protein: CASSLSGTGIGNQPQHF.

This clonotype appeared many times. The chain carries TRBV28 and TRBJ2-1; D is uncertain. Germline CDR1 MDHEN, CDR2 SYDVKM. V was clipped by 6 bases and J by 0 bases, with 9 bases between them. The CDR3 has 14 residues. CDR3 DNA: TGTGCCAGCAGGGACGCAAGCTCCTACAATGAGCAGTTCTTC. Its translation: CASRDASSYNEQFF. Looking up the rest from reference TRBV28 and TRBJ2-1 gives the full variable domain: DVKVTQSSRYLVKRTGEKVFLECVQDMDHENMFWYRQDPGLGLRLIYFSYDVKMKEKGDIPEGYSVSREKKERFSLILESASTNQTSMYLCASRDASSYNEQFFGPGTRLTVL.

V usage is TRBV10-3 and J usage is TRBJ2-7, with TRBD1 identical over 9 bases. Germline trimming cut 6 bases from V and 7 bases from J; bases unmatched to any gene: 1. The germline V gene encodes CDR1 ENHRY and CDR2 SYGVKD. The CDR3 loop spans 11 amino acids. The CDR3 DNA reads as TGTGCCATCAGGGGACAGGGAGAGCAGTACTTC. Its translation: CAIRGQGEQYF.